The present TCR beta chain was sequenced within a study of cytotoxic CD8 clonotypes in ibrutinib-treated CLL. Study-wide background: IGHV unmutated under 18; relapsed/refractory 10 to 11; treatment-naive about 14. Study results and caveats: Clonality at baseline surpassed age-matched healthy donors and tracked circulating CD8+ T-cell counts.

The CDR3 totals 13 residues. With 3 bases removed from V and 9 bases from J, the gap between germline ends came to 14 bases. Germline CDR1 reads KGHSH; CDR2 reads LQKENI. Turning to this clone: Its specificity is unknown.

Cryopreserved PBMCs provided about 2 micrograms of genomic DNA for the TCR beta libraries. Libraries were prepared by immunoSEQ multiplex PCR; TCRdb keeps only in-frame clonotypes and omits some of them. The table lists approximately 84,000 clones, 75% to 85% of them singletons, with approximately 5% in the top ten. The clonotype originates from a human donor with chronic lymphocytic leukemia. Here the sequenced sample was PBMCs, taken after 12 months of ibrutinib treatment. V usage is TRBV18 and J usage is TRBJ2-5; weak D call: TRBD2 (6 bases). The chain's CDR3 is CASSPGVGEAQYF. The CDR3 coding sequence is TGTGCCAGCTCACCCGGAGTTGGGGAGGCCCAGTACTTC.